The sequence of this T cell receptor beta chain was determined in a study of T cell repertoires in cytomegalovirus infection. Study-wide context: A matching HLA type, together with CMV infection, was signaled by public TCR beta signatures.

This clonotype was seen ten or more times. Antigen: not known. TCRdb re-called the reads through MiXCR, storing one row per CDR3 protein. This table has roughly 630,000 distinct CDR3 sequences, around 24% appearing once. Overall study results and limits: The study identified carriers of CMV plus the relevant HLA from cumulative public TCR beta family frequency. The ex vivo response showed dominance by HLA-C-restricted CMV-specific TCR beta clonotypes.

Germline values: CDR1 MNHEY, CDR2 SVGEGT. This CDR3 has 14 residues. V was pared by 3 bases and J by 3 bases, with 10 bases between. The chain combines TRBV6-2 or TRBV6-3 with TRBJ2-3, with D hard to call. The sample comprised CD8+ T cells from PBMCs. The TCR comes from a human donor in good health (CMV status not recorded). Some clones in this sample may be carry-over from other donors' samples. CDR3 bases: TGTGCCAGCAGTTATTTACAAACGACAGATACGCAGTATTTT. Protein sequence: CASSYLQTTDTQYF.